Sequencing of this TCR beta chain was carried out in a study of T cells in Graves' hyperthyroidism and ophthalmopathy. Regions amplified from RNA transcripts were the TCR beta CDR3 regions. In the first-round RT-PCR of the TCR CDR3, the HTBI primer set was used. TCRdb reprocessed the multiplex PCR reads with MiXCR, giving one entry per CDR3 protein. In the table there are hundreds of thousands of distinct CDR3 sequences, approximately 15% of which are singletons. Germline V gene data show CDR1 as MNHNY and CDR2 as SVGAGI (reference sequence). CDR3 length equals 16 residues. V was cut by 2 bases and J by 3 bases, with 14 bases left in between.

The source material was blood. V gene TRBV6-6 combines with J gene TRBJ1-5, with D perhaps matching TRBD1 (5 bases). This sequence was found in a woman between 40 and 50 years old with Graves' ophthalmopathy. The CDR3 nucleotides read TGTGCCAGCAGTTACAAGGCCCAGGGCCCCAATCAGCCCCAGCATTTT. Translated: CASSYKAQGPNQPQHF.